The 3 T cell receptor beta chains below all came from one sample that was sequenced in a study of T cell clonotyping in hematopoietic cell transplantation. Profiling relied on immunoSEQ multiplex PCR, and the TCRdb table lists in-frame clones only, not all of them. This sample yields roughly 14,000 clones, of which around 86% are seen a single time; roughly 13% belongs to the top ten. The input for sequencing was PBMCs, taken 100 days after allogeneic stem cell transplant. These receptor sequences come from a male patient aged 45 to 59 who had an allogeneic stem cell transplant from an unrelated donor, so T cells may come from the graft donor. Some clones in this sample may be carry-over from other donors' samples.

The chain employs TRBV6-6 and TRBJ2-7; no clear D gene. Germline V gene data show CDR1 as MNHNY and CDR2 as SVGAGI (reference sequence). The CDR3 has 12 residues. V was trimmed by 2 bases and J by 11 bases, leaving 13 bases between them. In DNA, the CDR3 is TGTGCCAGCAGTTACGGTGTTGCGAGGAAGTACTTC. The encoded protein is CASSYGVARKYF.

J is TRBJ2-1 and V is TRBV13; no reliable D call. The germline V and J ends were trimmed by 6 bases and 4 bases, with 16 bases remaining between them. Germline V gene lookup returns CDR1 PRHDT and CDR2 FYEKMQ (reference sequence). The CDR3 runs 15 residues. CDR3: CASSPAIWGYNEQFF. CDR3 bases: TGTGCCAGCAGTCCGGCCATTTGGGGTTACAATGAGCAGTTCTTC.

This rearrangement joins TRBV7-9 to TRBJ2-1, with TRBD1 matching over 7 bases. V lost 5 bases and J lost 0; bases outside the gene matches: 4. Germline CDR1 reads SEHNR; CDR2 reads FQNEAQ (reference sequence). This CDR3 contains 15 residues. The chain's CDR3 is CASSVTGSSYNEQFF. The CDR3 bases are TGTGCCAGCAGCGTGACAGGGAGCTCCTACAATGAGCAGTTCTTC.